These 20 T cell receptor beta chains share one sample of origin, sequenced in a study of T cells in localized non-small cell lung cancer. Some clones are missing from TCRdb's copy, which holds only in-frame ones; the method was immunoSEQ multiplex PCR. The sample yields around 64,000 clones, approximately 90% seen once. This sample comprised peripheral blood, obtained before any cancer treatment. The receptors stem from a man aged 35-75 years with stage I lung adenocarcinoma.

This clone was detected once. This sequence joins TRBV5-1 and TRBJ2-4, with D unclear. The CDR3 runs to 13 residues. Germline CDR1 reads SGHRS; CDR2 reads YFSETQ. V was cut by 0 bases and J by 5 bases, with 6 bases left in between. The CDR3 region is CASSLGAENIQYF. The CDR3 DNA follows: TGCGCCAGCAGCTTGGGGGCCGAAAACATTCAGTACTTC.

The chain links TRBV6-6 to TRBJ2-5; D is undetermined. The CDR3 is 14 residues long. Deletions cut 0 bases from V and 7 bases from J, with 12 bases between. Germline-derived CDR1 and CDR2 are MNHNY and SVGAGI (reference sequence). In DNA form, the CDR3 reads TGTGCCAGCAGTTACTCCGGTAGAACTGGGACCCAGTACTTC. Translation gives CASSYSGRTGTQYF.

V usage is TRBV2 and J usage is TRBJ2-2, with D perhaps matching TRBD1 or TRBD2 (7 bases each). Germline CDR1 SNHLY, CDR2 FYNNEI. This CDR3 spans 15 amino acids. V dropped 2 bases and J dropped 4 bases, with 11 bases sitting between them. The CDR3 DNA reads TGTGCCAGCAGTGAACTCAGGGGGGGCACCGGGGAGCTGTTTTTT. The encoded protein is CASSELRGGTGELFF.

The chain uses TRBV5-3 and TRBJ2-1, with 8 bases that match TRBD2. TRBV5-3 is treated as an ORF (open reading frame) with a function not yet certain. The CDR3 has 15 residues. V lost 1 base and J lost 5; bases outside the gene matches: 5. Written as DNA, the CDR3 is TGTGCCAGAAGCTTGATAGCGGGAACCCACAATGAGCAGTTCTTC. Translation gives CARSLIAGTHNEQFF.

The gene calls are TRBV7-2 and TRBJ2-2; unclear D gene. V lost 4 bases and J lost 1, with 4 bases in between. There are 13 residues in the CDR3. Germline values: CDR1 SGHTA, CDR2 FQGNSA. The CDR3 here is CASSSKNTGELFF. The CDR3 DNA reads TGTGCCAGCAGCTCGAAGAACACCGGGGAGCTGTTTTTT.

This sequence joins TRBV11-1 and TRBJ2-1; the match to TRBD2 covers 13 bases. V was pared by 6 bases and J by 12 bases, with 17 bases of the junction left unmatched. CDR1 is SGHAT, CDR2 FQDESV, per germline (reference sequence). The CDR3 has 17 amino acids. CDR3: CASSFGGLAGVGPAQFF. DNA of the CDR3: TGTGCCAGCAGTTTCGGTGGACTAGCGGGAGTTGGTCCTGCGCAGTTCTTC.

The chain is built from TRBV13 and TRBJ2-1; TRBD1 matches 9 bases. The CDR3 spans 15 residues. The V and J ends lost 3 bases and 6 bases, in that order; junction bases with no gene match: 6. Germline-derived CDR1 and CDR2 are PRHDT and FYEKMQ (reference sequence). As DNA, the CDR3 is TGTGCCAGCAGCTTTGGAGGACAGGGGTTCAATGAGCAGTTCTTC. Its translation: CASSFGGQGFNEQFF.

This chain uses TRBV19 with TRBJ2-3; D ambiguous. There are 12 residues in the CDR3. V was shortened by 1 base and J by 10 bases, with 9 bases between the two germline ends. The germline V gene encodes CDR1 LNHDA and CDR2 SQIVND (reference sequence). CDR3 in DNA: TGTGCCAGTAGTATAGGGCAGAGATCGCAGTATTTT. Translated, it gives CASSIGQRSQYF.

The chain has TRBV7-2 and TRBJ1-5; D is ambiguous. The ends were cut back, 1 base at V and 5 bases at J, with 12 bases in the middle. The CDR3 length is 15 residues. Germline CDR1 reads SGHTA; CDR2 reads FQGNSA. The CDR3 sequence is CASSLGNTWDQPQHF. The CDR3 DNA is TGTGCCAGCAGCTTAGGGAATACGTGGGATCAGCCCCAGCATTTT.

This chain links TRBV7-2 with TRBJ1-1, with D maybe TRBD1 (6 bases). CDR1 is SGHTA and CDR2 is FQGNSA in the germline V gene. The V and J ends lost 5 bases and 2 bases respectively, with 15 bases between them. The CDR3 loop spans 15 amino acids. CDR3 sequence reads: CASSRDRSFNTEAFF. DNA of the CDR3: TGTGCCAGCAGCCGCGACAGGAGTTTTAACACTGAAGCTTTCTTT.

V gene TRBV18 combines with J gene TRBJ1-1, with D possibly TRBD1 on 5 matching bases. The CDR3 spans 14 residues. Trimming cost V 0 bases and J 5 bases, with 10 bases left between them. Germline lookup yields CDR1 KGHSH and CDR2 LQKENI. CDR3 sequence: CASSPPGGGTEAFF. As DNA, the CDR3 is TGTGCCAGCTCACCACCCGGGGGAGGGACTGAAGCTTTCTTT.

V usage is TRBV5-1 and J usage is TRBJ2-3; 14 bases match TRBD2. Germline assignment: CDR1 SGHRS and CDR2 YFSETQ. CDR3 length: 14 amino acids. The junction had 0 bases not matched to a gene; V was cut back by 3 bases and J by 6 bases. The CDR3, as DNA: TGCGCCAGCAGCTGGACTAGCGGGAGGGATACGCAGTATTTT. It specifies CASSWTSGRDTQYF.

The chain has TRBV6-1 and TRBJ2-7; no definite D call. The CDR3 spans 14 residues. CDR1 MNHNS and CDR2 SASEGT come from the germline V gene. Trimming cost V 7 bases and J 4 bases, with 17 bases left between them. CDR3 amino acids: CASKDPWLGYEQYF. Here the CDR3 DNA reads TGTGCCAGCAAGGACCCCTGGCTTGGGTACGAGCAGTACTTC.

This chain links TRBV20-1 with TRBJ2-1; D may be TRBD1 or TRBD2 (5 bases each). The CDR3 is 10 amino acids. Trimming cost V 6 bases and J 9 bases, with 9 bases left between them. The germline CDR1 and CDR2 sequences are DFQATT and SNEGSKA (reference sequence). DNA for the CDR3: TGCAGTGCCCCAGGGACTGAGCAGTTCTTC. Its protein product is CSAPGTEQFF.

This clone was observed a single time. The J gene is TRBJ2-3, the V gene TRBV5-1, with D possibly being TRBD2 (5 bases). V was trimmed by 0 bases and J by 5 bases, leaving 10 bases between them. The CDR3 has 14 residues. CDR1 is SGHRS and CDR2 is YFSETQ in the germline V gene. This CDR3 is CASSLASRLDTQYF. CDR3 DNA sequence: TGCGCCAGCAGCTTGGCTAGCAGATTAGATACGCAGTATTTT.

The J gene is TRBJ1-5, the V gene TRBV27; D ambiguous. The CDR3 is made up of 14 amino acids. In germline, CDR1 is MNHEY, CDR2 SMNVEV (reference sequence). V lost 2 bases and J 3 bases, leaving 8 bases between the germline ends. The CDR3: CASSLMGINQPQHF. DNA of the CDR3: TGTGCCAGCAGTTTAATGGGGATCAATCAGCCCCAGCATTTT.

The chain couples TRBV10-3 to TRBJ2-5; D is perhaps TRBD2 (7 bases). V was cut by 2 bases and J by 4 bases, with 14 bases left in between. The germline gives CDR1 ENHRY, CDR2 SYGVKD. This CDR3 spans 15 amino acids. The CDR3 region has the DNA TGTGCCATCAGTGAGCGAGGGGGGAGGGCAGAGACCCAGTACTTC. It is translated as CAISERGGRAETQYF.

CDR3 protein: CASSLDRQPTNEKLFF. CDR3 nucleotides: TGTGCCAGCAGCTTGGATCGCCAGCCAACTAATGAAAAACTGTTTTTT. The chain combines TRBV5-4 with TRBJ1-4; D unresolved. Germline V gene data show CDR1 as SGHNT and CDR2 as YYREEE (reference sequence). The V end was cut by 0 bases, the J end by 0 bases, with 9 bases between. The CDR3 runs 16 residues.

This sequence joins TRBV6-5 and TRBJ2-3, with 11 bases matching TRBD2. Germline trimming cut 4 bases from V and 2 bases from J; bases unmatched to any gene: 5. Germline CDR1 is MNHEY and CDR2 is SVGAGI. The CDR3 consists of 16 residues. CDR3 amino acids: CASSWATSGTTDTQYF. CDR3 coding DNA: TGTGCCAGCAGTTGGGCGACTAGCGGGACCACAGATACGCAGTATTTT.

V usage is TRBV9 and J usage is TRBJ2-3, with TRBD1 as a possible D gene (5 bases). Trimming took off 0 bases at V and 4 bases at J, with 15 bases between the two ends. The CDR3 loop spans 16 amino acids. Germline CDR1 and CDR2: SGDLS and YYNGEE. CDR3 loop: CASSVGSRVVSDTQYF. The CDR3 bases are TGTGCCAGCAGCGTAGGAAGCAGGGTCGTATCAGATACGCAGTATTTT.